Shown below are 11 T cell receptor beta chains from a single sample sequenced in a study of cytomegalovirus exposure and HLA in healthy donors. PCR was performed using 60 Vbeta and 13 Jbeta primers. Some clones are missing from TCRdb's copy, which holds only in-frame ones; the method was immunoSEQ multiplex PCR. The table has roughly 120,000 clones, approximately 76% seen once. The sequenced sample consisted of PBMCs. The receptors were gathered from a woman in her forties or fifties in good health and CMV-seropositive.

The J gene is TRBJ1-1, the V gene TRBV5-6, with D unresolved. Deletions cut 4 bases from V and 4 bases from J, with 14 bases between. CDR3 length: 14 amino acids. Germline-derived CDR1 and CDR2 are SGHDT and YYEEEE. CDR3 residues: CASSVSGFSTEAFF. In DNA form, the CDR3 reads TGTGCCAGCAGCGTCTCGGGATTTTCCACTGAAGCTTTCTTT.

The CDR3 nucleotides read TGCGCCAGCAGTCAATCGATTCTAGCGGGAGTCTACAATGAGCAGTTCTTC. It translates to CASSQSILAGVYNEQFF. The V gene is TRBV23-1, the J gene TRBJ2-1; TRBD2 aligns across 10 bases. TRBV23-1 is given ORF status, its function remaining uncertain. The V and J ends lost 0 bases and 3 bases, in that order; junction bases with no gene match: 5. The CDR3 consists of 17 residues.

The rearrangement links TRBV9 to TRBJ1-2; D ambiguous. The CDR3 is 14 residues long. The germline V gene has CDR1 SGDLS and CDR2 YYNGEE. Trimming removed 4 bases from V and 6 bases from J, with 16 bases in between. The chain's CDR3 is CASSLGGRKDGYTF. The CDR3 DNA reads as TGTGCCAGCAGCCTGGGAGGGAGAAAGGATGGCTACACCTTC.

This clone was detected only a few times. The rearrangement uses TRBV5-1 and TRBJ2-1; the match to TRBD2 covers 16 bases. The ends lost 6 bases at V and 7 bases at J; junction bases unmatched: 10. CDR1 is SGHRS and CDR2 is YFSETQ in the germline V gene. The CDR3 is 17 amino acids. The CDR3 sequence: CASNKGLAGGPSNEQFF. For the CDR3, the DNA is TGCGCCAGCAACAAGGGACTAGCGGGGGGGCCTAGTAATGAGCAGTTCTTC.

This clone was seen a few times. Other DNA sequences of this sample code for an identical CDR3. This rearrangement joins TRBV18 to TRBJ1-4; possible D gene TRBD1, 6 bases. This CDR3 has 14 residues. Germline CDR1 KGHSH, CDR2 LQKENI. V lost 3 bases and J lost 2, with 7 bases in between. The CDR3 spells CASSPGATNEKLFF. CDR3 sequence (DNA): TGTGCCAGCTCACCGGGGGCGACTAATGAAAAACTGTTTTTT.

The CDR3 sequence is CASSSPRVPGELFF. The CDR3 nucleotides read TGTGCCAGCAGCTCGCCCCGGGTCCCCGGGGAGCTGTTTTTT. The J gene is TRBJ2-2, the V gene TRBV11-3, with D hard to call. The CDR3 extends over 14 amino acids. The V end was cut by 4 bases, the J end by 6 bases, with 12 bases between. Germline-derived CDR1 and CDR2 are SGHNT and YENEEA.

This chain links TRBV19 with TRBJ1-5; D is undetermined. The germline V and J ends were trimmed by 5 bases and 2 bases, with 13 bases remaining between them. The CDR3 runs to 15 residues. Germline V CDR1 and CDR2: LNHDA, SQIVND (reference sequence). Here the CDR3 reads CASSPLLGGNQPQHF. The CDR3 bases are TGTGCCAGTAGTCCCCTCCTCGGGGGCAATCAGCCCCAGCATTTT.

The rearrangement links TRBV29-1 to TRBJ2-3; D is uncertain. CDR1 and CDR2 (germline): SQVTM, ANQGSEA. The CDR3 covers 13 residues. The germline V and J ends were trimmed by 7 bases and 0 bases, with 11 bases remaining between them. CDR3 bases: TGCAGCGGTACAGCTCTTAGCACAGATACGCAGTATTTT. Its protein product is CSGTALSTDTQYF.

CDR3 loop: CASSYSGAGPANTIYF. The CDR3 region has the DNA TGTGCCAGCAGTTACTCGGGGGCAGGACCAGCAAACACCATATATTTT. This sequence joins TRBV6-6 and TRBJ1-3, with TRBD1 as a possible D gene (6 bases). CDR1 is MNHNY and CDR2 is SVGAGI in the germline V gene (reference sequence). This CDR3 has 16 residues. The V gene lost 0 bases and the J gene lost 6 bases, with 15 bases spanning the gap.

The rearrangement joins TRBV9 to TRBJ2-2, with 8 bases matching TRBD2. With 4 bases clipped from V and 3 bases from J, the junction kept 11 bases outside the gene matches. The CDR3 extends over 17 amino acids. Germline V gives CDR1 SGDLS, CDR2 YYNGEE. The CDR3 loop reads CASSNGPSGGDTGELFF. The CDR3 nucleotides are TGTGCCAGCAGCAACGGACCCTCGGGAGGGGACACCGGGGAGCTGTTTTTT.

The chain couples TRBV5-1 to TRBJ1-2; 9 nucleotides match TRBD1. CDR3 length: 12 residues. Germline loops: CDR1 SGHRS, CDR2 YFSETQ. J was trimmed by 8 bases and V by 4 bases; bases with no gene match: 3. The CDR3 region is CASSQGQGGYTF. The CDR3 bases are TGCGCCAGCAGCCAGGGACAGGGCGGCTACACCTTC.